This TCR beta chain appears in the sequencing data of a study of T cell responses to AZD1222 COVID-19 vaccine. The CDR3 sequence is 15 residues long. The germline CDR1 and CDR2 sequences are MNHEY and SMNVEV (reference sequence). V gave up 6 bases and J gave up 0 bases; unmatched junction bases: 7. TCRdb keeps only in-frame clones here, not all; method: immunoSEQ multiplex PCR. The sample carries 70,000 to 95,000 clones, about 88% recorded once. Whole-study findings and limits: Donors were mostly white British, more females; clonal diversity possibly underestimated. After two AZD1222 doses, spike-specific TCR breadth and depth rose versus day 0. Scientists sampled the repertoires only once the peak T cell response had passed.

Second-dose timings of about 4 or about 12 weeks were pooled. Details on this clone: The target antigen is unknown.

The sequencing here drew on peripheral blood, taken 28 days after the second AZD1222 dose. This clonotype was obtained from an adult who received the AZD1222 COVID-19 vaccine. The chain has TRBV27 and TRBJ2-7; 8 positions match TRBD2. CDR3 DNA: TGTGCCAGCAGCCCCACCGGGACTAGCTCCTACGAGCAGTACTTC. This gives the protein CASSPTGTSSYEQYF.